The 31 T cell receptor beta chains presented below share a single source sample, sequenced in a study of shared clonotypes between healthy human individuals. Libraries were prepared by immunoSEQ multiplex PCR; TCRdb keeps only in-frame clonotypes and omits some of them. The data hold approximately 1,000,000 clones, with around three quarters observed a single time. Sequenced material: memory CD4+ T cells from PBMCs. Documented subset: CD45RA-negative fraction. The receptors here all came from a man aged 18 to 29 in good health. Some clones in this sample may be carry-over from other donors' samples.

The gene calls are TRBV4-2 and TRBJ2-5; D unresolved. This CDR3 comprises 14 residues. V was pared by 2 bases and J by 0 bases, with 7 bases between. Germline V lookup: CDR1 LGHNA, CDR2 YNFKEQ. CDR3 sequence (DNA): TGTGCCAGCAGCCAATCTGGCTACCAAGAGACCCAGTACTTC. Translated: CASSQSGYQETQYF.

This chain links TRBV21-1 with TRBJ1-2. TRBV21-1 is flagged as a pseudogene. The CDR3 runs 14 residues. The CDR3 coding sequence is TGTGCCAGCAGCAAGAGGAGGGACGATGGTGGCTACACCTTC. Its translation is CASSKRRDDGGYTF.

V usage is TRBV5-1 and J usage is TRBJ1-4, with 7 nucleotides matching TRBD1. The CDR3 contains 15 residues. Germline V gene lookup returns CDR1 SGHRS and CDR2 YFSETQ. V lost 4 bases and J lost 7; bases outside the gene matches: 10. CDR3 sequence (DNA): TGCGCCAGCAGCCACGGGACAGCTATCGTTGAAAAACTGTTTTTT. Encoded protein: CASSHGTAIVEKLFF. The variable domain in full, with the rest retrieved from reference TRBV5-1 and TRBJ1-4, is KAGVTQTPRYLIKTRGQQVTLSCSPISGHRSVSWYQQTPGQGLQFLFEYFSETQRNKGNFPGRFSGRQFSNSRSEMNVSTLELGDSALYLCASSHGTAIVEKLFFGSGTQLSVL.

The CDR3 sequence is CASSLEGGSLQETQYF. The CDR3 nucleotides read TGCGCCAGCAGCTTGGAGGGGGGGTCGCTACAAGAGACCCAGTACTTC. The chain carries TRBV5-1 and TRBJ2-5; D may be TRBD2 (7 bases). Trimming cost V 0 bases and J 2 bases, with 14 bases left between them. The CDR3 has 16 residues. Germline V gene data show CDR1 as SGHRS and CDR2 as YFSETQ.

In regard to this clone: A far larger clone is off by one base, so a read error is likely. The chain couples TRBV7-9 to TRBJ2-7; 7 nucleotides line up with TRBD1. The germline V gene has CDR1 SEHNR and CDR2 FQNEAQ (reference sequence). The trim removed 5 bases at V and 0 bases at J, leaving 1 base unmatched. The length of the CDR3 is 13 residues. CDR3 in DNA: TGTGCCAGCAGCCGGGACAGCTCCTACGAGCAGTACTTC. Its protein is CASSRDSSYEQYF.

The V gene is TRBV2, the J gene TRBJ2-5; D is unclear. V was trimmed by 4 bases and J by 5 bases, leaving 8 bases between them. This CDR3 spans 12 amino acids. Germline V gene lookup returns CDR1 SNHLY and CDR2 FYNNEI. CDR3: CASSGFIETQYF. The CDR3 bases are TGTGCCAGCAGTGGGTTTATCGAGACCCAGTACTTC.

The chain recombines TRBV18 with TRBJ2-7; D not certain. In germline, CDR1 is KGHSH, CDR2 LQKENI. The CDR3 is 16 amino acids. Trimming took 2 bases from V and 1 from J, leaving 15 bases between them. The CDR3 DNA sequence: TGTGCCAGCTCACCAATTCCCACAGTGGATTCCTACGAGCAGTACTTC. It is translated as CASSPIPTVDSYEQYF.

The V and J genes are TRBV7-9 and TRBJ1-1, with a weak D call TRBD1 (5 bases). CDR3 length equals 13 residues. CDR1 SEHNR and CDR2 FQNEAQ come from the germline V gene (reference sequence). V lost 5 bases and J lost 6, with 13 bases in between. The CDR3 sequence: CASSPTATAEAFF. DNA for the CDR3: TGTGCCAGCAGCCCGACAGCGACGGCTGAAGCTTTCTTT.

V usage is TRBV7-2 and J usage is TRBJ1-2, with D unclear. Germline values: CDR1 SGHTA, CDR2 FQGNSA. V lost 1 base, J lost 8 bases, and 11 bases lay in between. The CDR3 covers 13 residues. The chain's CDR3 is CASSLVEGGGYTF. The CDR3 nucleotides read TGTGCCAGCAGCTTAGTGGAGGGAGGAGGCTACACCTTC.

This clone was seen once. The J gene is TRBJ1-2, the V gene TRBV6-1; possibly TRBD1 for D (5 bases). The CDR3 totals 13 residues. Trimming removed 10 bases at V and 4 bases at J, with 16 bases between. Germline V lookup: CDR1 MNHNS, CDR2 SASEGT. CDR3 coding DNA: TGTGCCACCGGAGGTACAGGACGCTATGGCTACACCTTC. Translating gives CATGGTGRYGYTF.

V usage is TRBV11-2 and J usage is TRBJ2-7; 12 bases map to TRBD1. The germline V gene encodes CDR1 SGHAT and CDR2 FQNNGV. The V segment lost 2 bases and the J segment 5 bases; nucleotides outside the gene matches: 7. The CDR3 has 16 residues. This CDR3 reads CASSLIGTGGLDEQYF. The CDR3 DNA reads as TGTGCCAGCAGCTTAATCGGGACAGGGGGCCTCGACGAGCAGTACTTC.

The genes are TRBV27 and TRBJ2-7; 10 bases align to TRBD1. Germline V gives CDR1 MNHEY, CDR2 SMNVEV (reference sequence). The CDR3 has 14 residues. V trimming: 6 bases; J trimming: 5 bases; junction bases outside the gene matches: 7. The CDR3 here is CASSNRQGAHEQYF. Written as DNA, the CDR3 is TGTGCCAGCAGCAACCGACAGGGGGCCCACGAGCAGTACTTC.

V usage is TRBV28 and J usage is TRBJ2-3; 10 bases match TRBD2. The CDR3 runs 15 residues. Trimming at V came to 8 bases and at J to 0 bases, leaving 5 bases not matched to a gene. Germline values: CDR1 MDHEN, CDR2 SYDVKM. CDR3 in DNA: TGTGCCAGCGGAGGACTAGCGGTTAGCACAGATACGCAGTATTTT. Protein sequence: CASGGLAVSTDTQYF.

This clone was counted a single time. The same CDR3 is also encoded by other DNA sequences in this sample. The CDR3 here is CASSPGGGTYEQYF. CDR3 bases: TGCGCCAGCAGCCCCGGCGGGGGAACCTACGAGCAGTACTTC. The chain uses TRBV5-1 and TRBJ2-7; 7 bases are a match to TRBD2. Germline CDR1 is SGHRS and CDR2 is YFSETQ. V was clipped by 4 bases and J by 2 bases; unmatched bases: 6. This CDR3 comprises 14 residues. Using reference TRBV5-1 and TRBJ2-7 for the parts outside the CDR3, the full variable domain is KAGVTQTPRYLIKTRGQQVTLSCSPISGHRSVSWYQQTPGQGLQFLFEYFSETQRNKGNFPGRFSGRQFSNSRSEMNVSTLELGDSALYLCASSPGGGTYEQYFGPGTRLTVT.

The chain uses TRBV5-1 and TRBJ2-5; D remains unclear. Germline lookup yields CDR1 SGHRS and CDR2 YFSETQ. V shed 0 bases and J shed 6 bases, with 12 bases lying between them. CDR3 length equals 14 residues. The CDR3 coding sequence is TGCGCCAGCAGCTTGGATCCATCTACAAAGACCCAGTACTTC. The encoded protein is CASSLDPSTKTQYF.

The rearrangement uses TRBV5-1 and TRBJ1-3; D not resolved. This CDR3 has 17 amino acids. V was pared by 4 bases and J by 4 bases, with 21 bases between. Per the germline V gene, CDR1 is SGHRS and CDR2 is YFSETQ. CDR3 region: CASSPPGRLVPGNTIYF. The CDR3 DNA is TGCGCCAGCAGCCCGCCGGGGAGACTGGTGCCCGGAAACACCATATATTTT.

This sequence joins TRBV28 and TRBJ2-2; TRBD2 matches at 7 bases. The CDR3 consists of 13 residues. Trimming removed 7 bases from V and 2 bases from J; junction bases left unmatched: 1. CDR1 MDHEN and CDR2 SYDVKM come from the germline V gene. This CDR3 reads CASTGGNTGELFF. CDR3 in DNA: TGTGCCAGCACGGGGGGTAACACCGGGGAGCTGTTTTTT.

This chain links TRBV6-1 with TRBJ1-2; a weak D match, TRBD1 (5 bases). CDR1 is MNHNS, CDR2 SASEGT, per germline. Trimming shortened V by 5 bases and J by 7 bases, and 8 bases separated the two germline ends. There are 11 residues in the CDR3. The CDR3 sequence is CASSRGAGYTF. The CDR3 coding sequence is TGTGCCAGCAGTCGAGGGGCTGGCTACACCTTC.

This chain links TRBV10-1 with TRBJ1-2, with D maybe TRBD1 (6 bases). Germline V lookup: CDR1 WNHNN, CDR2 SYGVQD (reference sequence). The CDR3 is made up of 13 amino acids. V gave up 6 bases and J gave up 2 bases, with 10 bases separating them. CDR3 residues: CASSVDRNYGYTF. The CDR3 nucleotides read TGCGCCAGCAGCGTAGACAGGAACTATGGCTACACCTTC.

The rearrangement joins TRBV7-2 to TRBJ2-7; perhaps TRBD2 as D (5 bases). Germline CDR1 and CDR2: SGHTA and FQGNSA. This CDR3 spans 15 amino acids. Trimming cost V 3 bases and J 3 bases, with 15 bases left between them. The chain's CDR3 is CASSFELDSSYEQYF. CDR3 in DNA: TGTGCCAGCAGCTTTGAACTGGACTCTAGCTACGAGCAGTACTTC. The full variable domain, rest sourced from reference TRBV7-2 and TRBJ2-7, is GAGVSQSPSNKVTEKGKDVELRCDPISGHTALYWYRQSLGQGLEFLIYFQGNSAPDKSGLPSDRFSAERTGGSVSTLTIQRTQQEDSAVYLCASSFELDSSYEQYFGPGTRLTVT.

The count of this clone is one. Here the CDR3 reads CASSLDGTSGYEQYF. The CDR3, as DNA: TGTGCCAGCAGCTTAGACGGGACTAGCGGCTACGAGCAGTACTTC. The V call is TRBV11-3, the J call TRBJ2-7, with TRBD2 matching 11 bases. The CDR3 runs 15 residues. Germline CDR1 reads SGHNT; CDR2 reads YENEEA. Trimming cost V 0 bases and J 3 bases; bases outside gene matches: 1.

The genes are TRBV18 and TRBJ1-1, with no clear D. There are 12 residues in the CDR3. Germline CDR1 and CDR2: KGHSH and LQKENI. The ends were cut back, 1 base at V and 8 bases at J, with 8 bases in the middle. CDR3 sequence reads: CASSPQPQEAFF. The DNA of the CDR3 is TGTGCCAGCTCACCACAGCCACAGGAAGCTTTCTTT.

The chain combines TRBV4-3 with TRBJ2-3; no clear D gene. Germline assignment: CDR1 LGHNA and CDR2 YSLEER. V lost 0 bases, J lost 0 bases, and 7 bases lay in between. This CDR3 has 15 residues. The CDR3, as DNA: TGCGCCAGCAGCCAAGATCTGGCTAGCACAGATACGCAGTATTTT. This sequence encodes CASSQDLASTDTQYF.

The chain uses TRBV28 and TRBJ2-7; D is possibly TRBD1 (5 bases). The V and J ends lost 8 bases and 0 bases respectively, with 20 bases between them. CDR1 is MDHEN and CDR2 is SYDVKM in the germline V gene. This CDR3 comprises 16 residues. The CDR3 region is CASYDLRAGSSYEQYF. The CDR3 DNA is TGTGCCAGCTACGATCTTCGGGCAGGGTCCTCCTACGAGCAGTACTTC.

The rearrangement links TRBV28 to TRBJ1-2; D may be TRBD1 (5 bases). The V gene lost 1 base and the J gene lost 4 bases, with 13 bases spanning the gap. The CDR3 spans 15 residues. Per the germline V gene, CDR1 is MDHEN and CDR2 is SYDVKM. CDR3 DNA sequence: TGTGCCAGCAGTTTATACGCCGGGGGAGGCTATGGCTACACCTTC. The encoded protein is CASSLYAGGGYGYTF.

A note on this clone: This could be a read error, since a much larger clone is one nucleotide away. The gene calls are TRBV4-2 and TRBJ2-5; 15 bases match TRBD2. The junction had 1 base not matched to a gene; V was cut back by 4 bases and J by 4 bases. Germline CDR1 LGHNA, CDR2 YNFKEQ. The CDR3 contains 15 residues. The CDR3 sequence: CASSPGLAGGETQYF. CDR3 DNA sequence: TGTGCCAGCAGCCCGGGACTAGCGGGAGGAGAGACCCAGTACTTC.

Turning to this clone: This clone may be a read error of a much larger clone one base away. V usage is TRBV6-6 and J usage is TRBJ1-1; 8 nucleotides line up with TRBD1. The CDR3 extends over 15 amino acids. Germline lookup yields CDR1 MNHNY and CDR2 SVGAGI (reference sequence). J gave up 1 base and V 5 bases, and 6 bases lay outside the gene matches. CDR3: CASSAPGTGNTEAFF. In nucleotides, the CDR3 is TGTGCCAGCAGTGCCCCCGGGACAGGGAACACTGAAGCTTTCTTT.

This chain uses TRBV19 with TRBJ2-3; D is unresolved. Germline V gives CDR1 LNHDA, CDR2 SQIVND (reference sequence). V gave up 6 bases and J gave up 0 bases, with 7 bases separating them. This CDR3 is built from 13 residues. CDR3 in amino acids: CASRLPSTDTQYF. The CDR3 coding sequence is TGTGCCAGTAGGCTGCCAAGCACAGATACGCAGTATTTT.

Only a few counts were recorded for this clone. The chain links TRBV4-1 to TRBJ1-4; D remains unclear. Germline CDR1 and CDR2: MGHRA and YSYEKL. The length of the CDR3 is 14 residues. V dropped 0 bases and J dropped 5 bases, with 7 bases sitting between them. The CDR3 DNA follows: TGCGCCAGCAGCCAAGAGGGTTTGAATGAAAAACTGTTTTTT. Amino acid sequence: CASSQEGLNEKLFF.

The chain combines TRBV20-1 with TRBJ2-1; D ambiguous. V shed 6 bases and J shed 7 bases, with 10 bases lying between them. The CDR3 covers 11 residues. Germline-derived CDR1 and CDR2 are DFQATT and SNEGSKA (reference sequence). The CDR3 reads CSAVPVNEQFF. The CDR3 coding sequence is TGCAGTGCCGTTCCCGTGAATGAGCAGTTCTTC.

The chain is built from TRBV7-8 and TRBJ1-2; D unresolved. This CDR3 has 13 amino acids. V was cut by 6 bases and J by 5 bases, with 13 bases left in between. Germline V CDR1 and CDR2: SGHVS, FQNEAQ. The CDR3 region is CASSAKVNYGYTF. CDR3 DNA sequence: TGTGCCAGCAGTGCCAAGGTTAATTATGGCTACACCTTC.